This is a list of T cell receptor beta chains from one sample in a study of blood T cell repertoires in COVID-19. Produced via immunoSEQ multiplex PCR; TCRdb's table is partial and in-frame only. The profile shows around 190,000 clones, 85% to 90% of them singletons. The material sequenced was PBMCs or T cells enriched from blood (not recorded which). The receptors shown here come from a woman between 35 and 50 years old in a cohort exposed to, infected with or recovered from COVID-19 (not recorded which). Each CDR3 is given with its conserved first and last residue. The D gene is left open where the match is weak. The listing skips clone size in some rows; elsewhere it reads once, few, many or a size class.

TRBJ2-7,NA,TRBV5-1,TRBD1,TGCGCCAGCAGCCCGCAACTCGGGACAGGTGACGGGCAGTACTTC,CASSPQLGTGDGQYF
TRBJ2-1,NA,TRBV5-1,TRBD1,TGCGCCAGCAGCCTGAACCCGGTGGGACAGGGGGATCATCAGTTCTTC,CASSLNPVGQGDHQFF
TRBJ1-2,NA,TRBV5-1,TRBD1,TGCGCCAGCAGCCTCCTCCGACAGGGGGATAACTATGGCTACACCTTC,CASSLLRQGDNYGYTF
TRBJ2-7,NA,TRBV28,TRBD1,TGTGCCAGCAGTTTGTACGGACAGGGATCGAGAGAGCAGTACTTC,CASSLYGQGSREQYF
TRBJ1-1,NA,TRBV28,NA,TGTGCCAGCAGTTCCGACAGGAACACTGAAGCTTTCTTT,CASSSDRNTEAFF
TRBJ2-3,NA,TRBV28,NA,TGTGCCAGCAGCCGCCGGTATGTGAGGGCTTACACAGATACGCAGTATTTT,CASSRRYVRAYTDTQYF
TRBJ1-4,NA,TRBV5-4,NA,TGTGCCAGCAGCATATTTAATGAAAAACTGTTTTTT,CASSIFNEKLFF
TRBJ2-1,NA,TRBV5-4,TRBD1,TGTGCCAGCAGCCAGGACAGGGGGAGCAATGAGCAGTTCTTC,CASSQDRGSNEQFF
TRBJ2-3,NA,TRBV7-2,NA,TGTGCCAGCAGCTTAACTGGGGGGGATACGCAGTATTTT,CASSLTGGDTQYF
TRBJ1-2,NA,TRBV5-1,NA,TGCGCCAGCAGCTTGGACCCAACGGCGGGGTATTATGGCTACACCTTC,CASSLDPTAGYYGYTF
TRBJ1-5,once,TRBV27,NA,TGTGCCAGCAGTACGATATGGCGGGCCGGGGTCAATCAGCCCCAGCATTTT,CASSTIWRAGVNQPQHF
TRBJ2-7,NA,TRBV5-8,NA,TGTGCCAGCAGCCCGAACAGGGCTTCCTACGAGCAGTACTTC,CASSPNRASYEQYF
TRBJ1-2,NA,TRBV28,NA,TGTGCCAGCAGTTTGATCCGGGAGTACTACTATGGCTACACCTTC,CASSLIREYYYGYTF
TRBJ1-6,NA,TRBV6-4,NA,TGTGCCAGCAGTGACTCAATAGATTCACCCCTCCACTTT,CASSDSIDSPLHF
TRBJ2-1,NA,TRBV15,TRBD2,TGTGCCACCAGCAGAATGACTAGCGGGGGGGCCAATGAGCAGTTCTTC,CATSRMTSGGANEQFF
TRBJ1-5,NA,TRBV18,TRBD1,TGTGCCAGCTCACCGGGGACAGGACTTCTCGGTCAGCCCCAGCATTTT,CASSPGTGLLGQPQHF
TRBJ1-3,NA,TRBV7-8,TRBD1,TGTGCCAGCAGTCGGGGACAGGGGCTTGGAAACACCATATATTTT,CASSRGQGLGNTIYF
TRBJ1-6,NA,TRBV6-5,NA,TGTGCCAGCAGTTACTCCCATGATTCACCCCTCCACTTT,CASSYSHDSPLHF
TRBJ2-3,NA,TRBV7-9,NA,TGTGCCAGCAGCTCCGTCTCAGGGCCGCGGACAGATACGCAGTATTTT,CASSSVSGPRTDTQYF
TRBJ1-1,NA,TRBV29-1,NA,TGCAGCACTTCCGGGAAGAACACTGAAGCTTTCTTT,CSTSGKNTEAFF
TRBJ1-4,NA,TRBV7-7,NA,TGTGCCAGCAGCTTATACAGGGAAACTAATGAAAAACTGTTTTTT,CASSLYRETNEKLFF
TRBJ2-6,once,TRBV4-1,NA,TGCGCCAGCAGCCCCGACAGTGCGGGGGCCAACGTCCTGACTTTC,CASSPDSAGANVLTF
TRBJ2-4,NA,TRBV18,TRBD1,TGTGCCAGCTCACCACAGGGGGCAGCCAAAAACATTCAGTACTTC,CASSPQGAAKNIQYF
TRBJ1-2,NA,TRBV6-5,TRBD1,TGTGCCAGCAGACTGACAGGGGATCACTATGGCTACACCTTC,CASRLTGDHYGYTF
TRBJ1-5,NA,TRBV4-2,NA,TGTGCCAGCAGCCAGGGCACCAATCAGCCCCAGCATTTT,CASSQGTNQPQHF
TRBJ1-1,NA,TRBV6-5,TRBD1,TGTGCCAGCAGGAAGTTGCACAGGGGGCTCACTGAAGCTTTCTTT,CASRKLHRGLTEAFF
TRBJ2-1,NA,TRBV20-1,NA,TGCAGTGCTAGTCGGTCTGACTACAATGAGCAGTTCTTC,CSASRSDYNEQFF
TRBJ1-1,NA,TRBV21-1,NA,TGTGCCAGCAGCACCCCGACAGGGCTCACTGAAGCTTTCTTT,CASSTPTGLTEAFF